The 12 T cell receptor beta chains below all came from one sample that was sequenced in a study of monozygotic twins with inflammatory bowel disease (dated by TCRdb to between 2019 and 2020). Library prep was done by 5' RACE. TCRdb names Illumina HiSeq 2500 as the instrument used. TCRdb reprocessed the sequencing reads and holds a single record per CDR3 protein sequence, with no DNA. This specimen's table enumerates roughly 330,000 distinct CDR3 sequences. The ten largest clonotypes hold 2% to 2.5% of the sample. The source material was blood. These receptors came from a human donor with ulcerative colitis or Crohn's disease, or a healthy co-twin of an affected twin (not recorded which).

The genes are TRBV7-2 and TRBJ2-6; TCRdb's D call, TRBD1, is unchecked because there is no DNA. The CDR3 contains 16 residues. Looked up from germline, CDR1 is SGHTA and CDR2 is FQGNSA. CDR3 region: CASSHPGGSGANVLTF.

The chain has TRBV12-3 or TRBV12-4 and TRBJ1-2. There are 12 residues in the CDR3. CDR3 region: CASSLKRLGYTF.

The chain links TRBV4-1 to TRBJ1-3. Germline CDR1 MGHRA, CDR2 YSYEKL. The CDR3 length is 15 residues. CDR3 amino acids: CASSPTGAPGNTIYF.

The CDR3 sequence: CSAAGTGYTGANVLTF. This sequence joins TRBV20-1 and TRBJ2-6; as DNA is missing, the TRBD1 call by TCRdb cannot be tested. The CDR3 spans 16 residues. Germline V gene sequence: CDR1 DFQATT, CDR2 SNEGSKA (reference sequence).

The chain recombines TRBV7-8 with TRBJ1-5. This CDR3 has 18 residues. Per the germline V gene, CDR1 is SGHVS and CDR2 is FQNEAQ. The CDR3: CASSLASYPGLANQPQHF.

The J gene is TRBJ2-7, the V gene TRBV20-1; lacking DNA, the TRBD1 call made by TCRdb goes unchecked. The CDR3 is made up of 21 amino acids. Germline CDR1 reads DFQATT; CDR2 reads SNEGSKA (reference sequence). CDR3 in amino acids: CSARDLTPGQGRGGTFDEQYF.

The chain is built from TRBV5-1 and TRBJ1-1; without DNA, the TCRdb call of TRBD1 cannot be checked. Germline V gene data show CDR1 as SGHRS and CDR2 as YFSETQ. This CDR3 has 15 amino acids. CDR3 amino acids: CASSSPQGSGTEAFF.

The chain uses TRBV11-2 and TRBJ2-1; checking the TCRdb D call of TRBD1 is not possible without DNA. The CDR3 is 15 residues long. Germline V gene data show CDR1 as SGHAT and CDR2 as FQNNGV. This CDR3 is CASSLWRGDYNEQFF.

The rearrangement joins TRBV7-9 to TRBJ2-5; as DNA is missing, the TRBD2 call by TCRdb cannot be tested. The CDR3 is 14 residues long. CDR1 and CDR2 from the germline V gene are SEHNR and FQNEAQ (reference sequence). The CDR3 loop is CASSFGGSKETQYF. The variable domain in full, completed from reference TRBV7-9 and TRBJ2-5, reads DTGVSQNPRHKITKRGQNVTFRCDPISEHNRLYWYRQTLGQGPEFLTYFQNEAQLEKSRLLSDRFSAERPKGSFSTLEIQRTEQGDSAMYLCASSFGGSKETQYFGPGTRLLVL.

The chain employs TRBV28 and TRBJ2-7; TCRdb's D call of TRBD1 is untestable without DNA. Germline V gene sequence: CDR1 MDHEN, CDR2 SYDVKM. The CDR3 runs 15 residues. The CDR3 is CASSLSGFSSYEQYF.

The V gene is TRBV5-1, the J gene TRBJ2-7; checking the TCRdb D call of TRBD2 is not possible without DNA. Germline V gene sequence: CDR1 SGHRS, CDR2 YFSETQ. The length of the CDR3 is 14 residues. The CDR3 spells CASSSSGYSYEQYF.

The genes are TRBV5-1 and TRBJ2-4; TCRdb indicates TRBD2, and absent DNA this call remains unverified. The CDR3 spans 15 residues. Germline lookup yields CDR1 SGHRS and CDR2 YFSETQ. The CDR3 sequence: CASSLTGSGKNIQYF.